This T cell receptor beta chain stems from a study of T cells in Graves' hyperthyroidism and ophthalmopathy. This clonotype was observed a handful of times. The source material, RNA transcripts, was used to amplify TCR beta CDR3 regions. An initial round of RT-PCR targeting the TCR CDR3 relied on the HTBI primer set. TCRdb ran MiXCR on the multiplex PCR reads and lists one entry per CDR3 protein. The table includes approximately 690,000 distinct CDR3 sequences, less than 25% detected once. The CDR3 consists of 17 residues. Trimming removed 3 bases at V and 5 bases at J, with 19 bases between. CDR1 is MNHEY, CDR2 SMNVEV, per germline (reference sequence).

This TCR was sampled from a man in his thirties or forties with Graves' ophthalmopathy. J is TRBJ2-2 and V is TRBV27; tentatively, D is TRBD1 or TRBD2 (6 bases each). Sequenced input: blood. The CDR3 sequence: CASSFWEGGGATGELFF. The CDR3 DNA follows: TGTGCCAGCAGTTTTTGGGAAGGAGGGGGAGCGACCGGGGAGCTGTTTTTT.